This T cell receptor beta chain was recorded in a study of blood T cell repertoires in COVID-19. Germline V gene sequence: CDR1 SGHNT, CDR2 YYREEE (reference sequence). This CDR3 comprises 16 residues. After removal of 1 base from V and 0 bases from J, the junction contained 4 bases not matched to a gene. How the authors handled the data: For nucleated cells, counts were estimated from reference gene primer amplification. Clones were sequenced by immunoSEQ multiplex PCR, and TCRdb holds only the in-frame ones, with some missing. V and J calls and clone size are as listed in that table; D and trimming were resolved from the DNA. The profile shows approximately 68,000 clones, around 86% of them singletons.

The TCR was taken from a man between 65 and 85 years old with active or convalescent COVID-19. The chain carries TRBV5-4 and TRBJ2-3, with TRBD2 matching over 8 bases. Sequenced sample: peripheral blood. The CDR3 protein is CASSLRLAGSTDTQYF. The CDR3 DNA sequence: TGTGCCAGCAGCTTGAGGCTAGCGGGTAGCACAGATACGCAGTATTTT.